These 15 T cell receptor beta chains share one sample of origin, sequenced in a study of cytotoxic CD8 clonotypes in ibrutinib-treated CLL. Clones were read by immunoSEQ multiplex PCR, and TCRdb kept only the in-frame ones, dropping some. Altogether some 19,000 clones are present, approximately 81% being singletons, with the ten largest covering approximately 5%. Sequences were derived from PBMCs, sampled before ibrutinib treatment. These receptors all come from a human donor with chronic lymphocytic leukemia.

The rearrangement joins TRBV10-1 to TRBJ2-3; 13 bases match TRBD2. The junction had 11 bases not matched to a gene; V was cut back by 8 bases and J by 6 bases. Germline V gene data show CDR1 as WNHNN and CDR2 as SYGVQD (reference sequence). This CDR3 has 16 residues. The DNA of the CDR3 is TGCGCCAGCTCTACTACTAGCGGGGGGGCCTGGGATACGCAGTATTTT. Protein product: CASSTTSGGAWDTQYF.

The chain carries TRBV7-3 and TRBJ1-2; 8 positions match TRBD1. CDR1 and CDR2 from the germline V gene are SGHTA and FQGTGA. The CDR3 is 14 amino acids. Unmatched junction bases numbered 9, after V lost 5 bases and J lost 7 bases. CDR3 region: CASSPTGTGGGYTF. The CDR3 DNA reads as TGTGCCAGCAGCCCGACCGGGACAGGAGGTGGCTACACCTTC.

V and J are TRBV18 and TRBJ2-1; 9 positions agree with TRBD1. With 8 bases clipped from V and 8 bases from J, the junction kept 16 bases outside the gene matches. CDR1 is KGHSH and CDR2 is LQKENI in the germline V gene. This CDR3 is 16 amino acids long. CDR3 sequence (DNA): TGTGCCAGCGCAAGGGACAGGGTCGGTGGTAGCGATGAGCAGTTCTTC. Amino acid sequence: CASARDRVGGSDEQFF.

The chain carries TRBV5-1 and TRBJ2-5, with 11 bases lining up with TRBD2. Germline loops: CDR1 SGHRS, CDR2 YFSETQ. With V trimmed by 3 bases and J by 1 base, 2 bases remained unmatched. The CDR3 consists of 15 residues. This chain's CDR3 is CASSSGLAAQETQYF. CDR3 coding DNA: TGCGCCAGCAGCTCGGGACTAGCGGCCCAAGAGACCCAGTACTTC.

The chain carries TRBV5-4 and TRBJ2-1; 9 bases align to TRBD1. The CDR3 consists of 16 residues. With V trimmed by 3 bases and J by 2 bases, 6 bases remained unmatched. Per germline, CDR1 SGHNT and CDR2 YYREEE (reference sequence). CDR3 sequence (DNA): TGTGCCAGCAGCTCTAGGACAGGGGAGACCTACAATGAGCAGTTCTTC. Protein sequence: CASSSRTGETYNEQFF.

This chain connects TRBV5-1 to TRBJ2-2, with 9 bases identical to TRBD2. This CDR3 region has 16 residues. J was trimmed by 6 bases and V by 0 bases; bases with no gene match: 6. Germline loops: CDR1 SGHRS, CDR2 YFSETQ. CDR3 sequence: CASSLDPRGGAGELFF. The CDR3 nucleotides read TGCGCCAGCAGCTTGGATCCTCGCGGGGGGGCCGGGGAGCTGTTTTTT.

The chain couples TRBV11-3 to TRBJ2-3, with D unclear. This CDR3 contains 14 residues. Trimming shortened V by 5 bases and J by 0 bases, and 9 bases separated the two germline ends. From germline, CDR1 is SGHNT and CDR2 YENEEA. In DNA form, the CDR3 reads TGTGCCAGCAGCCGCGGCTCTAGCACAGATACGCAGTATTTT. It is translated as CASSRGSSTDTQYF.

This clone appeared a few times. DNA for the CDR3: TGTGCCAGCAGTCGAGGATATGGCTACACCTTC. This encodes CASSRGYGYTF. The rearrangement uses TRBV27 and TRBJ1-2; D gene uncertain. V lost 5 bases and J 5 bases, leaving 6 bases between the germline ends. Germline V gives CDR1 MNHEY, CDR2 SMNVEV (reference sequence). The CDR3 has 11 amino acids.

The chain combines TRBV25-1 with TRBJ2-5; no firm D call. Germline CDR1 reads MGHDK; CDR2 reads SYGVNS. Deletions cut 1 base from V and 1 base from J, with 7 bases between. This CDR3 spans 14 amino acids. The CDR3 coding sequence is TGTGCCAGCAGTGAATTTGTGGGCCAAGAGACCCAGTACTTC. Protein product: CASSEFVGQETQYF. The variable domain in full, with the rest retrieved from reference TRBV25-1 and TRBJ2-5, is EADIYQTPRYLVIGTGKKITLECSQTMGHDKMYWYQQDPGMELHLIHYSYGVNSTEKGDLSSESTVSRIRTEHFPLTLESARPSHTSQYLCASSEFVGQETQYFGPGTRLLVL.

V gene TRBV7-9 combines with J gene TRBJ2-1; weak D call: TRBD1 (6 bases). Germline V gene sequence: CDR1 SEHNR, CDR2 FQNEAQ (reference sequence). The CDR3 length is 12 residues. Trimming pared 6 bases from V and 7 bases from J, leaving 10 bases between. The CDR3 nucleotides read TGTGCCAGCAGAAACAGGGTTAATGAGCAGTTCTTC. Amino acid sequence: CASRNRVNEQFF.

This clone has only a few counts. The chain joins TRBV7-6 to TRBJ2-1; the D call may be TRBD1 or TRBD2 (7 bases each). CDR1 is SGHVS, CDR2 FNYEAQ, per germline. V lost 1 base and J 9 bases, leaving 13 bases between the germline ends. There are 14 residues in the CDR3. The CDR3 DNA sequence: TGTGCCAGCAGCTTAGAGACAGGGAGGGCTGAGCAGTTCTTC. Encoded protein: CASSLETGRAEQFF.

The V call is TRBV7-6, the J call TRBJ2-3, with D perhaps TRBD1 or TRBD2 (5 bases each). The CDR3 totals 16 residues. V gave up 5 bases and J gave up 6 bases, with 21 bases separating them. The V gene's germline CDR1 is SGHVS and CDR2 FNYEAQ. The CDR3 nucleotides are TGTGCCAGCAGCGTAACCGGGACCCGGGGCTCCGATACGCAGTATTTT. Amino acid sequence: CASSVTGTRGSDTQYF.

CDR3 region: CASSRLAGALEQFF. In DNA form, the CDR3 reads TGTGCCAGCAGTAGACTAGCGGGGGCCCTTGAGCAGTTCTTC. The V and J genes are TRBV6-5 and TRBJ2-1; 12 bases match TRBD2. This CDR3 has 14 residues. The V gene end was trimmed by 5 bases and the J gene end by 9 bases; junction bases not matched to a gene: 5. Germline V gives CDR1 MNHEY, CDR2 SVGAGI.

The chain recombines TRBV18 with TRBJ2-7; 7 nucleotides align to TRBD1. Germline values: CDR1 KGHSH, CDR2 LQKENI. V was clipped by 3 bases and J by 0 bases; unmatched bases: 5. This CDR3 comprises 15 residues. CDR3 nucleotide sequence: TGTGCCAGCTCACCCTCGGGACAGACCTCCTACGAGCAGTACTTC. It specifies CASSPSGQTSYEQYF.

J is TRBJ2-7 and V is TRBV27; D possibly corresponds to TRBD1 (6 bases). Germline CDR1 reads MNHEY; CDR2 reads SMNVEV (reference sequence). The CDR3 extends over 14 amino acids. Trimming left V 0 bases short and J 3 bases short, with 9 bases between. This CDR3 reads CASSLSGRGYEQYF. CDR3 coding DNA: TGTGCCAGCAGTTTATCGGGCAGGGGCTACGAGCAGTACTTC.